This TCR beta chain was sequenced during a study of memory CD4+ T cells and cytomegalovirus serostatus. Whole-study context: Of the healthy Belgian adults, fewer than 10 were CMV seropositive and 24 seronegative. General study findings and limits: Suggested: most of the CMV-linked TCR signature lies in CD4+ memory cells.

Details on this clone: No antigen is known for it.

This CDR3 is built from 13 residues. Germline V gene sequence: CDR1 MNHEY, CDR2 SVGAGI. Trimming at V came to 10 bases and at J to 3 bases, leaving 5 bases not matched to a gene. Data came from immunoSEQ multiplex PCR; TCRdb stores just in-frame clones and leaves some out. The table has tens of thousands of clones, more than 70% seen once. Single viable CD3+CD4+CD8-CD45RO+ cells were sorted as the memory CD4+ T cells. CMV serostatus came from serum IgG against pp150, pp28, p38, p52. The TCR was taken from an adult in good health and CMV-seronegative. The specimen was memory CD4+ T cells from blood. V usage is TRBV6-5 and J usage is TRBJ2-1, with 8 bases identical to TRBD1. The CDR3, as DNA: TGTGCCACCCAGGGGGCCTACTACAATGAGCAGTTCTTC. It encodes CATQGAYYNEQFF.